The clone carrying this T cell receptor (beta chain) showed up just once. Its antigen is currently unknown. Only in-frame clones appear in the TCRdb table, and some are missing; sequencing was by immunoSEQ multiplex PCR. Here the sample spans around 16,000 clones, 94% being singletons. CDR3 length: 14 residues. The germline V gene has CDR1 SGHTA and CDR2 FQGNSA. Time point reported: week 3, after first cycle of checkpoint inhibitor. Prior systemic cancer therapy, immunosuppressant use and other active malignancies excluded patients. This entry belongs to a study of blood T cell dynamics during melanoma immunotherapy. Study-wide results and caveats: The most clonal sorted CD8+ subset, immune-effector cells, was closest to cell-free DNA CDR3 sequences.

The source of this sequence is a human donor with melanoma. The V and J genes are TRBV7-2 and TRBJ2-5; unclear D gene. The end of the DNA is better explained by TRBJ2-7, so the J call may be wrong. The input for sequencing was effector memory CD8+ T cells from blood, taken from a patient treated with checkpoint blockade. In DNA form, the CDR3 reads TGTGCCAGCAGCTCCACGGGTCGCGGCTCCGAGCAGTACTTC. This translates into CASSSTGRGSEQYF.